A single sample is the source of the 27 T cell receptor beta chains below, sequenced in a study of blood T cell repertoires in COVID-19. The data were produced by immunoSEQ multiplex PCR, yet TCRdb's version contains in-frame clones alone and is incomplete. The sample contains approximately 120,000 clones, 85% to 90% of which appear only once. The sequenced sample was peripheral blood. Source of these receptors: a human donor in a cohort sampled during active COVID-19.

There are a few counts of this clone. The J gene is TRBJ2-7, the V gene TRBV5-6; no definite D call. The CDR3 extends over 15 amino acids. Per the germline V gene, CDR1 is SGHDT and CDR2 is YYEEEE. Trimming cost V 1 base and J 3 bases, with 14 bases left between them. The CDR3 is CASSLQAPSDYEQYF. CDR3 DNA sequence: TGTGCCAGCAGCTTGCAAGCACCCAGCGACTACGAGCAGTACTTC.

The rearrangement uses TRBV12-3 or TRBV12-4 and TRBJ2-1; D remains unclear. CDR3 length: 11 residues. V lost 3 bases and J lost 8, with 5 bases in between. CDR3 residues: CASSFRDEQFF. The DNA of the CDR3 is TGTGCCAGCAGTTTTCGGGATGAGCAGTTCTTC.

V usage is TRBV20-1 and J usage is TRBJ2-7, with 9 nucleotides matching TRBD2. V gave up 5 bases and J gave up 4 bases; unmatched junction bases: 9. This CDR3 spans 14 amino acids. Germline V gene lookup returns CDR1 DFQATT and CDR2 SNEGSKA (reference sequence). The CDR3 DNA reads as TGCAGTGCTCGTGGGGCTAGCGGGGAATACGAGCAGTACTTC. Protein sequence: CSARGASGEYEQYF.

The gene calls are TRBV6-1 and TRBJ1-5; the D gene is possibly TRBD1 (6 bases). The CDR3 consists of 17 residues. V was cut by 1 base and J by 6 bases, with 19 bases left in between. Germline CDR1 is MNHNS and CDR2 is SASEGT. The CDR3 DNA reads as TGTGCCAGCAGTGAAGGAACAGGGTTTGGAGGTTCTCAGCCCCAGCATTTT. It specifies CASSEGTGFGGSQPQHF.

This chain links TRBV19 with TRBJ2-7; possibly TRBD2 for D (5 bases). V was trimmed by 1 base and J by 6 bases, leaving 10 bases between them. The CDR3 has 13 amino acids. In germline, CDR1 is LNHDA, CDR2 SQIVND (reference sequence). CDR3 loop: CASSIGRRSEQYF. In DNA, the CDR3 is TGTGCCAGTAGTATAGGAAGGAGGTCCGAGCAGTACTTC.

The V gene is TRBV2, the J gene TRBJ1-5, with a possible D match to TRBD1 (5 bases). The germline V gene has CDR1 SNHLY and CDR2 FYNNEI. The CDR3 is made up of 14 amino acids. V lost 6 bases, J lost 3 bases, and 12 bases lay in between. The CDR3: CASRGASYNQPQHF. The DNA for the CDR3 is TGTGCCAGCAGAGGGGCCAGCTACAATCAGCCCCAGCATTTT.

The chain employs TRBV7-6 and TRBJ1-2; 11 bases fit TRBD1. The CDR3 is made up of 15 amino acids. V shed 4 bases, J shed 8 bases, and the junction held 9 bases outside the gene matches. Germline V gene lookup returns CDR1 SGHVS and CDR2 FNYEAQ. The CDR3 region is CASSSNTGQGAGYTF. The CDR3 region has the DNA TGTGCCAGCAGCTCCAACACCGGACAGGGGGCGGGCTACACCTTC.

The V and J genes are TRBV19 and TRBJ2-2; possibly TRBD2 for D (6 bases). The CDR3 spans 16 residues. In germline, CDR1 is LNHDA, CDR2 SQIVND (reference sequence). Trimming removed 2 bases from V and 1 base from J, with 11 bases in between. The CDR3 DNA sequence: TGTGCCAGTAGTATACAGGGAGGTAGGAACACCGGGGAGCTGTTTTTT. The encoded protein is CASSIQGGRNTGELFF.

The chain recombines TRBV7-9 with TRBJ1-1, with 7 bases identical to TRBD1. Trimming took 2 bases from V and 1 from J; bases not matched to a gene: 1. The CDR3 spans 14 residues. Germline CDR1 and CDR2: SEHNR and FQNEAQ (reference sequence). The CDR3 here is CASSLYRGNTEAFF. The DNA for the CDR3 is TGTGCCAGCAGCTTATACAGGGGGAACACTGAAGCTTTCTTT.

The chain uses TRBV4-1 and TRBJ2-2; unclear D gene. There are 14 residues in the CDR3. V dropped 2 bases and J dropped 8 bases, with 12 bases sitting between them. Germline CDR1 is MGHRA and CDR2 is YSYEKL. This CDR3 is CASSQRSVRGELFF. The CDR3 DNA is TGCGCCAGCAGCCAACGAAGCGTAAGGGGGGAGCTGTTTTTT.

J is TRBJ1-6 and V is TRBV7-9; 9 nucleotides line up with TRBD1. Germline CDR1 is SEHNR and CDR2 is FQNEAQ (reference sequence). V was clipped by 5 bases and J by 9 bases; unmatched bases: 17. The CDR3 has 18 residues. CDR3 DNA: TGTGCCAGCAGCCCCCAGGACAGGGGAAGAGGCGCCGGTTCACCCCTCCACTTT. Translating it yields CASSPQDRGRGAGSPLHF. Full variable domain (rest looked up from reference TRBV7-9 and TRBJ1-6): DTGVSQNPRHKITKRGQNVTFRCDPISEHNRLYWYRQTLGQGPEFLTYFQNEAQLEKSRLLSDRFSAERPKGSFSTLEIQRTEQGDSAMYLCASSPQDRGRGAGSPLHFGNGTRLTVT.

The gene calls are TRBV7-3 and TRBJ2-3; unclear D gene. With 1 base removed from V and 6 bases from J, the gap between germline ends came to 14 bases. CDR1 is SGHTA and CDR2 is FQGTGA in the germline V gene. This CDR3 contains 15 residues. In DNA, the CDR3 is TGTGCCAGCAGCTTAAAAAGCATAAGTTCCGATACGCAGTATTTT. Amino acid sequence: CASSLKSISSDTQYF. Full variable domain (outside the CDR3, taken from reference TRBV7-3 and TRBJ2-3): GAGVSQTPSNKVTEKGKYVELRCDPISGHTALYWYRQSLGQGPEFLIYFQGTGAADDSGLPNDRFFAVRPEGSVSTLKIQRTERGDSAVYLCASSLKSISSDTQYFGPGTRLTVL.

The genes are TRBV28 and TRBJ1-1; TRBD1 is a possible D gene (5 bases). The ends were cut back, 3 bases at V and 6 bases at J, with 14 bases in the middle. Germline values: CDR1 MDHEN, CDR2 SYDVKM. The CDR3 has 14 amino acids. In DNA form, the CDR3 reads TGTGCCAGCAGTTTTTATGGGGCCAGACCTGAAGCTTTCTTT. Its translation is CASSFYGARPEAFF.

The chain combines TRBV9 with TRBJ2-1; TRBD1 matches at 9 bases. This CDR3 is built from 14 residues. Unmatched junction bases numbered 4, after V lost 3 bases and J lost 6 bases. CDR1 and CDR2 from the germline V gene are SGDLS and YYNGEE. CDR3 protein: CASSAYRGPNEQFF. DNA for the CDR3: TGTGCCAGCAGCGCCTACAGGGGGCCCAATGAGCAGTTCTTC.

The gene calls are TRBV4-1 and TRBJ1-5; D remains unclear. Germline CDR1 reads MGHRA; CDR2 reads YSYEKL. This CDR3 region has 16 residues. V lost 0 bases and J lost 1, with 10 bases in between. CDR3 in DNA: TGCGCCAGCAGCCAAGACTCGCGGGAGAGCAATCAGCCCCAGCATTTT. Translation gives CASSQDSRESNQPQHF.

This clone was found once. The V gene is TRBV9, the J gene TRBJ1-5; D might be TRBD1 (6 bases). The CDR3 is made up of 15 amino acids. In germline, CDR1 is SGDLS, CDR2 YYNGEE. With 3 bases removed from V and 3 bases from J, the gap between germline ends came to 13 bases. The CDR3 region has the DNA TGTGCCAGCAGCGCCACCGGGACACCCAATCAGCCCCAGCATTTT. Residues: CASSATGTPNQPQHF. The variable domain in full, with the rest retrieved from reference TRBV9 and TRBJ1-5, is DSGVTQTPKHLITATGQRVTLRCSPRSGDLSVYWYQQSLDQGLQFLIQYYNGEERAKGNILERFSAQQFPDLHSELNLSSLELGDSALYFCASSATGTPNQPQHFGDGTRLSIL.

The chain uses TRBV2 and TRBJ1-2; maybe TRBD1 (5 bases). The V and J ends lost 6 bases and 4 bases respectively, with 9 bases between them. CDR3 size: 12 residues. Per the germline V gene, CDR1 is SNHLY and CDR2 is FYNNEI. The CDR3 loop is CASSDSAYGYTF. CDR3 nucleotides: TGTGCCAGCAGCGACAGTGCCTATGGCTACACCTTC.

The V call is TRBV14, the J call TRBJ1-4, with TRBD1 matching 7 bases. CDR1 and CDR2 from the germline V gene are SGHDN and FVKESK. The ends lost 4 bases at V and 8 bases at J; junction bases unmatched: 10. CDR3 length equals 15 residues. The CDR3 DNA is TGTGCCAGCAGCCGAAACACAGGGGTCAGGGAAAAACTGTTTTTT. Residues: CASSRNTGVREKLFF.

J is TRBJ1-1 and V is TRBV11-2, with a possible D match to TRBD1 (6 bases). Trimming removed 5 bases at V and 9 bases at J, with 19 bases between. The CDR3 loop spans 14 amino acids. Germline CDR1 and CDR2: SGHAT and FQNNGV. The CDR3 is CASSIRGGDFQAFF. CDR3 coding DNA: TGTGCCAGCAGCATTAGAGGGGGGGACTTCCAAGCTTTCTTT.

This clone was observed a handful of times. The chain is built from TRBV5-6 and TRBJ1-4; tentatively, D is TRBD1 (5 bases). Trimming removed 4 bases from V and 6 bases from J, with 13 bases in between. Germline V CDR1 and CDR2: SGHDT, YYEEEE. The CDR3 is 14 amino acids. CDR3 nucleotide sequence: TGTGCCAGCAGCGCGTGGGGCGGTGATGAAAAACTGTTTTTT. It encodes CASSAWGGDEKLFF.

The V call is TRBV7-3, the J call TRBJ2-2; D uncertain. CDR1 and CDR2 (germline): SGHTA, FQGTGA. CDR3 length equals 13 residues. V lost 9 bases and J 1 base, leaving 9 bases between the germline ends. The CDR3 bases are TGTGCCAGTGGCCTGTTGAACACCGGGGAGCTGTTTTTT. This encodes CASGLLNTGELFF.

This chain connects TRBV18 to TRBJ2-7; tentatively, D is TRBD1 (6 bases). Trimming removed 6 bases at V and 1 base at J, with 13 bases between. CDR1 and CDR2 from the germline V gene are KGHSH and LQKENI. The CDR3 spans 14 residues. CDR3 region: CASSPRGQSYEQYF. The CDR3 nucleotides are TGTGCCAGCTCCCCAAGAGGACAGTCCTACGAGCAGTACTTC.

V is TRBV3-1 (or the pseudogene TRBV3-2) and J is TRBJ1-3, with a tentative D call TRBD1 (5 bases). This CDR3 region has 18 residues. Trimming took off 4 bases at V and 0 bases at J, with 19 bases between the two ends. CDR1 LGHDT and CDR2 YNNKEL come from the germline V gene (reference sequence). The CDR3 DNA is TGTGCCAGCAGCCGCCAAGGCACGCAGGGTGCCTCTGGAAACACCATATATTTT. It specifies CASSRQGTQGASGNTIYF.

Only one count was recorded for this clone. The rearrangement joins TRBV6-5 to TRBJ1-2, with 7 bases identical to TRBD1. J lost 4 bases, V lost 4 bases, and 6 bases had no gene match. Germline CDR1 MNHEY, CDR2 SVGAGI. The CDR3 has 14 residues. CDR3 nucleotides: TGTGCCAGCAGTTCCGGGACAGTGAGCTATGGCTACACCTTC. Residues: CASSSGTVSYGYTF.

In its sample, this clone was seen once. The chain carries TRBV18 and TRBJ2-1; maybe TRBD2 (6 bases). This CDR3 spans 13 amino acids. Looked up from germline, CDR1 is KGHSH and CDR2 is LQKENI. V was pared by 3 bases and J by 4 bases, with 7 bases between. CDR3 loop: CASSPTRYNEQFF. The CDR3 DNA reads TGTGCCAGCTCACCGACTAGGTACAATGAGCAGTTCTTC.

The CDR3: CASSSDRGLEQYF. The DNA of the CDR3 is TGTGCCAGCAGCTCCGACAGGGGGCTAGAGCAGTACTTC. The chain is built from TRBV7-8 and TRBJ2-7; TRBD1 aligns across 10 bases. Germline loops: CDR1 SGHVS, CDR2 FQNEAQ. The CDR3 totals 13 residues. V was clipped by 4 bases and J by 7 bases; unmatched bases: 4.

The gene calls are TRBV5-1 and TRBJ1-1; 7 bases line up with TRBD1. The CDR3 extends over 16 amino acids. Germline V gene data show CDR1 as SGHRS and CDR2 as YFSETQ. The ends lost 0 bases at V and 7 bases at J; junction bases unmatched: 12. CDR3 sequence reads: CASSLAGVRGRNEAFF. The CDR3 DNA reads TGCGCCAGCAGCTTGGCGGGGGTCAGGGGGAGAAATGAAGCTTTCTTT.